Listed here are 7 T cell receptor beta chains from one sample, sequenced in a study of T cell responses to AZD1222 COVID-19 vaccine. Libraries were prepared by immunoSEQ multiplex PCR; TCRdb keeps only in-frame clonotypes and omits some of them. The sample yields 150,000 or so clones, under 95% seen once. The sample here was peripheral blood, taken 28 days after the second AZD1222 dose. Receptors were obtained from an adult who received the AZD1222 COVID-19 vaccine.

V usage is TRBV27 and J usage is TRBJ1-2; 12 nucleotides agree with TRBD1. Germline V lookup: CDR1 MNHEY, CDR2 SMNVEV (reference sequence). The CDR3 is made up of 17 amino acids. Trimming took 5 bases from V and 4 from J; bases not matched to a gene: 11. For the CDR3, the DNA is TGTGCCAGCAGTAAGGGACAGGGGGCTCCGGGAACCTATGGCTACACCTTC. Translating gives CASSKGQGAPGTYGYTF.

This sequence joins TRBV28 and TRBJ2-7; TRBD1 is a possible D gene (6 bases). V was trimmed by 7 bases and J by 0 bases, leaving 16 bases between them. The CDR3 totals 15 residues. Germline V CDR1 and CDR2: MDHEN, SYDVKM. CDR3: CASTLQRTASYEQYF. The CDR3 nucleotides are TGTGCCAGCACCCTGCAGAGGACAGCCTCCTACGAGCAGTACTTC.

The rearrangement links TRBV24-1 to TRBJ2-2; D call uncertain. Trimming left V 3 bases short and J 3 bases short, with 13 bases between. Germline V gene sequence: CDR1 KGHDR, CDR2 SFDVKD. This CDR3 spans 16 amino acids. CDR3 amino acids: CATSDGDRPYTGELFF. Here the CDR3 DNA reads TGTGCCACCAGTGATGGGGATAGACCCTACACCGGGGAGCTGTTTTTT.

The CDR3 reads CASHALRGATDTQYF. CDR3 nucleotides: TGTGCCAGCCACGCGCTGCGGGGGGCCACAGATACGCAGTATTTT. V and J are TRBV7-9 and TRBJ2-3, with 8 bases lining up with TRBD2. Germline lookup yields CDR1 SEHNR and CDR2 FQNEAQ (reference sequence). CDR3 length equals 15 residues. V was clipped by 8 bases and J by 2 bases; unmatched bases: 9.

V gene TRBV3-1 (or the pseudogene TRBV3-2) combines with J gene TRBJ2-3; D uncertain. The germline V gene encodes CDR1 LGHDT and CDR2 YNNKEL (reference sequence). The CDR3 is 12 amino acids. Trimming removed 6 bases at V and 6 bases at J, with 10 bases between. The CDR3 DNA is TGTGCCAGCAGATCCCATGGGGATACGCAGTATTTT. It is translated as CASRSHGDTQYF.

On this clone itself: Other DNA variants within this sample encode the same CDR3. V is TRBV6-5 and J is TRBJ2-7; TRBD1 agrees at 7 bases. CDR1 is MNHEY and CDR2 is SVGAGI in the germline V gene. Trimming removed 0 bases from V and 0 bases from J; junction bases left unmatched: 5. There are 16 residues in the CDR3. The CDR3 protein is CASSYSTGTVSYEQYF. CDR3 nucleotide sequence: TGTGCCAGCAGTTACTCCACCGGGACAGTCTCCTACGAGCAGTACTTC.

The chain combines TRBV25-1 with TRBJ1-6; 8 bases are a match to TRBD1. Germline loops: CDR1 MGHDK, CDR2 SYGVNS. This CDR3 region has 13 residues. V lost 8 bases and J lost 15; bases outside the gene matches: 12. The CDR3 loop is CASRDRFNSGLHF. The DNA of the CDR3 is TGTGCCAGCCGGGACAGGTTTAATTCAGGCCTCCACTTT. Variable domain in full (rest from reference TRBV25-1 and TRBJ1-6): EADIYQTPRYLVIGTGKKITLECSQTMGHDKMYWYQQDPGMELHLIHYSYGVNSTEKGDLSSESTVSRIRTEHFPLTLESARPSHTSQYLCASRDRFNSGLHFGNGTRLTVT.